This is a list of T cell receptor beta chains from one sample in a study of T cells in Graves' hyperthyroidism and ophthalmopathy. One entry per CDR3 protein results from TCRdb running MiXCR on the multiplex PCR reads. The data show 500,000 to 800,000 distinct CDR3 sequences, with just under 45% seen just once and approximately 6.8% held by the top ten. Sequenced material: peripheral blood or thyroid tissue (not recorded which). All receptors derive from an adult man with Graves' disease, either hyperthyroidism or ophthalmopathy (not recorded which). The CDR3 runs from the conserved cysteine through the conserved F or W. Fields, in order: clone size, J gene, D gene, V gene, CDR3 protein, CDR3 DNA. A D gene is named only where the DNA matches it firmly. A clone size is listed for some rows: how often the clone was seen (once, few, many), or a class if it is expanded.

abundance: .
j_gene: TRBJ1-2
d_gene: TRBD1
v_gene: TRBV24-1
CDR3aa: CASRSTGLDYGYTF
CDR3nt: TGTGCCAGCAGATCGACAGGGTTGGACTATGGCTACACCTTC

abundance: few
j_gene: TRBJ2-5
d_gene: .
v_gene: TRBV9
CDR3aa: CASSQDFVGVDTETQYF
CDR3nt: TGTGCCAGCAGCCAAGATTTTGTAGGGGTGGATACCGAGACCCAGTACTTC

abundance: many
j_gene: TRBJ2-2
d_gene: .
v_gene: TRBV29-1
CDR3aa: CSVDGLLGGELFF
CDR3nt: TGCAGCGTTGACGGACTATTAGGCGGGGAGCTGTTTTTT

abundance: once
j_gene: TRBJ2-2
d_gene: .
v_gene: TRBV5-4
CDR3aa: CASSPGNPNTGELFF
CDR3nt: TGTGCCAGCAGCCCGGGGAACCCGAACACCGGGGAGCTGTTTTTT

abundance: many
j_gene: TRBJ2-5
d_gene: .
v_gene: TRBV15
CDR3aa: CATSRGPAGQETQYF
CDR3nt: TGTGCCACCAGCAGAGGTCCGGCAGGCCAAGAGACCCAGTACTTC

abundance: .
j_gene: TRBJ2-7
d_gene: TRBD2
v_gene: TRBV20-1
CDR3aa: CSARVTSGGDYEQYF
CDR3nt: TGCAGTGCTAGAGTGACTAGCGGGGGGGACTACGAGCAGTACTTC

abundance: .
j_gene: TRBJ1-2
d_gene: TRBD1
v_gene: TRBV5-1
CDR3aa: CASSLGDRINYGYTF
CDR3nt: TGCGCCAGCAGCTTAGGGGACAGGATTAACTATGGCTACACCTTC

abundance: many
j_gene: TRBJ1-2
d_gene: TRBD1
v_gene: TRBV5-1
CDR3aa: CASSETGAGYGYTF
CDR3nt: TGCGCCAGCAGCGAAACAGGGGCGGGATATGGCTACACCTTC

abundance: many
j_gene: TRBJ1-1
d_gene: .
v_gene: TRBV7-9
CDR3aa: CASSLAQKEAFF
CDR3nt: TGTGCCAGCAGCTTAGCACAGAAAGAAGCTTTCTTT

abundance: few
j_gene: TRBJ2-5
d_gene: TRBD1
v_gene: TRBV7-7
CDR3aa: CASSFGQGFFETQYF
CDR3nt: TGTGCTAGCAGCTTCGGACAGGGGTTTTTTGAGACCCAGTACTTC

abundance: many
j_gene: TRBJ1-2
d_gene: .
v_gene: TRBV20-1
CDR3aa: CSASPGRGLAGYTF
CDR3nt: TGCAGTGCGAGCCCGGGACGCGGTTTGGCTGGCTACACCTTC

abundance: many
j_gene: TRBJ2-7
d_gene: .
v_gene: TRBV10-3
CDR3aa: CAVGSNREANEQYF
CDR3nt: TGTGCCGTCGGGTCTAACAGGGAGGCCAACGAGCAGTACTTC

abundance: few
j_gene: TRBJ1-6
d_gene: TRBD1
v_gene: TRBV10-3
CDR3aa: CASSGQTGSPLHF
CDR3nt: TGTGCCAGCTCGGGACAGACTGGGTCACCCCTCCACTTT

abundance: .
j_gene: TRBJ1-2
d_gene: .
v_gene: TRBV10-3
CDR3aa: CATTGSLTYGYTF
CDR3nt: TGTGCCACTACAGGGTCACTTACGTATGGCTACACCTTC

abundance: .
j_gene: TRBJ1-6
d_gene: .
v_gene: TRBV20-1
CDR3aa: CSARLPSSYNSPLHF
CDR3nt: TGCAGTGCACGGTTACCGAGCTCCTATAATTCACCCCTCCACTTT

abundance: .
j_gene: TRBJ2-5
d_gene: TRBD2
v_gene: TRBV20-1
CDR3aa: CSAGGGRGAQETQYF
CDR3nt: TGCAGTGCTGGGGGGGGGCGGGGGGCCCAAGAGACCCAGTACTTC

abundance: many
j_gene: TRBJ1-1
d_gene: .
v_gene: TRBV20-1
CDR3aa: CSATTQNTEAFF
CDR3nt: TGCAGTGCCACGACACAGAACACTGAAGCTTTCTTT

abundance: many
j_gene: TRBJ1-1
d_gene: TRBD1
v_gene: TRBV25-1
CDR3aa: CASTGGMNTEAFF
CDR3nt: TGTGCCAGCACAGGGGGCATGAACACTGAAGCTTTCTTT

abundance: .
j_gene: TRBJ1-6
d_gene: .
v_gene: TRBV7-2
CDR3aa: CASSLGAGSSYNSPLHF
CDR3nt: TGTGCCAGCAGCTTAGGGGCGGGGAGCTCCTATAATTCACCCCTCCACTTT